The rows below give T cell receptor beta chains drawn from one sample of a study of blood T cells in healthy people across ages. In TCRdb, the 5' RACE reads were re-called with MiXCR into one record per CDR3 protein. The sample holds 550,000 to 600,000 distinct CDR3 sequences, about 45% seen once. Sequenced input: blood. The source of these receptors is a man at least 80 years old in good health. CDR3s include the opening cysteine and the closing phenylalanine or tryptophan.

J gene: TRBJ2-3; V gene: TRBV4-1; CDR3 protein: CASSRGTSGGVGDTQYF
J gene: TRBJ2-7; V gene: TRBV29-1; CDR3 protein: CSAGISYEQYF
J gene: TRBJ2-5; V gene: TRBV2; CDR3 protein: CASSGDRGGEETQYF
J gene: TRBJ2-2; V gene: TRBV29-1; CDR3 protein: CSVLPRGQGANTGELFF
J gene: TRBJ1-2; V gene: TRBV20-1; CDR3 protein: CSARDLGRVYYGYTF
J gene: TRBJ2-3; V gene: TRBV28; CDR3 protein: CASRGARRGTQYF
J gene: TRBJ2-1; V gene: TRBV20-1; CDR3 protein: CSARGPGLGWKEQFF
J gene: TRBJ2-7; V gene: TRBV7-2; CDR3 protein: CASSLGGGDTYEQYF
J gene: TRBJ1-1; V gene: TRBV6-5; CDR3 protein: CASSYGPSLNTEAFF
J gene: TRBJ2-7; V gene: TRBV6-5; CDR3 protein: CASSDDRTYEQYF
J gene: TRBJ1-3; V gene: TRBV9; CDR3 protein: CASSVLRDGGSGNTIYF
J gene: TRBJ1-2; V gene: TRBV20-1; CDR3 protein: CSARGGTGRVGGYTF
J gene: TRBJ1-5; V gene: TRBV29-1; CDR3 protein: CSVSTGTNQPQHF
J gene: TRBJ1-5; V gene: TRBV20-1; CDR3 protein: CSATGQGLYSNQPQHF
J gene: TRBJ2-1; V gene: TRBV10-3; CDR3 protein: CAISESSSGSFNEQFF
J gene: TRBJ2-3; V gene: TRBV7-9; CDR3 protein: CASSLVGGLSSNMDTQYF
J gene: TRBJ1-6; V gene: TRBV18; CDR3 protein: CASSLPLKDSPLHF
J gene: TRBJ1-6; V gene: TRBV28; CDR3 protein: CASSLVVSPLHF
J gene: TRBJ2-5; V gene: TRBV6-6; CDR3 protein: CASTIGTGFNEQYF
J gene: TRBJ2-7; V gene: TRBV6-1; CDR3 protein: CASRTGDNEQYF
J gene: TRBJ1-5; V gene: TRBV20-1; CDR3 protein: CSARGPGQSNQPQHF
J gene: TRBJ2-5; V gene: TRBV27; CDR3 protein: CASSLSVGVSGGTNEQYF
J gene: TRBJ1-2; V gene: TRBV20-1; CDR3 protein: CSASTPGQEVYYGYTF
J gene: TRBJ2-3; V gene: TRBV5-1; CDR3 protein: CASSLDSSGVTDTQYF
J gene: TRBJ1-5; V gene: TRBV11-1; CDR3 protein: CASSLAVGQCWYQPQHF
J gene: TRBJ2-4; V gene: TRBV5-1; CDR3 protein: CASSLAIGKGDIQYF
J gene: TRBJ2-5; V gene: TRBV20-1; CDR3 protein: CSAREWVGSTVTQYF
J gene: TRBJ2-7; V gene: TRBV11-2; CDR3 protein: CASSPGRGFEQYF
J gene: TRBJ2-5; V gene: TRBV21-1; CDR3 protein: CASSKEDRMETQYF
J gene: TRBJ2-7; V gene: TRBV11-2; CDR3 protein: CASSLGGLGDEQYF
J gene: -; V gene: TRBV10-3; CDR3 protein: CAISESRGGAKNIQYF